This is a list of T cell receptor beta chains from one sample in a study of blood T cell repertoires in COVID-19. Profiling relied on immunoSEQ multiplex PCR, and the TCRdb table lists in-frame clones only, not all of them. The profile shows approximately 130,000 clones, about four fifths of them singletons. Sequencing was carried out using peripheral blood. All receptors derive from a man aged 80 or over with active or convalescent COVID-19. The CDR3 runs from the conserved cysteine through the conserved F or W. A D gene is named only where the DNA matches it firmly. Rows may omit the clone size; those that give it use once, few, many or a size class.

D	size	J	V	DNA	CDR3
-	-	TRBJ1-2	TRBV7-9	TGTGCCAGCAGCCAAGGACAGCCTTTCTATGGCTACACCTTC	CASSQGQPFYGYTF
TRBD1	-	TRBJ1-1	TRBV18	TGTGCCAGCTCAACGACAGGGAAGGCCACTGAAGCTTTCTTT	CASSTTGKATEAFF
-	-	TRBJ1-1	TRBV7-8	TGTGCCAGCAGCTCCACCTCGGAGTACACTGAAGCTTTCTTT	CASSSTSEYTEAFF
-	-	TRBJ1-1	TRBV29-1	TGCAGCGTTGATAGGGGGTTAACAGCTTTCTTT	CSVDRGLTAFF
-	-	TRBJ2-3	TRBV6-5	TGTGCCAGCAGACCCAGGGGCACAGATACGCAGTATTTT	CASRPRGTDTQYF
-	many	TRBJ2-5	TRBV5-6	TGTGCCAGCAGCCCCGGGGGTCCCATGTACCAAGAGACCCAGTACTTC	CASSPGGPMYQETQYF
TRBD2	-	TRBJ2-3	TRBV9	TGTGCCAGCAGCCTTCGCACGGCGGGGGGCACAGATACGCAGTATTTT	CASSLRTAGGTDTQYF
TRBD2	-	TRBJ2-2	TRBV3-1/TRBV3-2	TGTGCCAGCAGCCTAAGACTAGCGGGGGCCCGAAACACCGGGGAGCTGTTTTTT	CASSLRLAGARNTGELFF
TRBD1	-	TRBJ1-5	TRBV5-5	TGTGCCAGCAGCGACACTGTGGGACAGGCGACTTTTATTCAGCCCCAGCATTTT	CASSDTVGQATFIQPQHF
-	-	TRBJ2-4	TRBV6-5	TGTGCCAGCAGTTTTAGAGAGGATGGCAAAAACATTCAGTACTTC	CASSFREDGKNIQYF
-	once	TRBJ1-1	TRBV28	TGTGCCTCCCGGGGGTTCATGAACACTGAAGCTTTCTTT	CASRGFMNTEAFF
TRBD2	-	TRBJ2-3	TRBV5-5	TGTGCCAGCAGCTTGGCGGGACTAGAAAGAGATACGCAGTATTTT	CASSLAGLERDTQYF
-	-	TRBJ1-2	TRBV29-1	TGCAGCGTTGTAAACGGCGGCTATGGCTACACCTTC	CSVVNGGYGYTF
-	-	TRBJ2-3	TRBV24-1	TGTGCCACCAGCGGGACTCATCCCACCAATACGCAGTATTTT	CATSGTHPTNTQYF
TRBD1	-	TRBJ2-3	TRBV29-1	TGCAGCGTCGTCGGGACAGGGACCAGGGATACGCAGTATTTT	CSVVGTGTRDTQYF
TRBD1	-	TRBJ2-7	TRBV11-1	TGTGCCAGCAGCTCTGGGACAGGGGTTTACGAGCAGTACTTC	CASSSGTGVYEQYF
TRBD1	-	TRBJ1-4	TRBV30	TGTGCCTGGACCAGACAGGGAGAAAAACTGTTTTTT	CAWTRQGEKLFF
-	many	TRBJ1-4	TRBV7-9	TGTGCCAGCAGCTCGGACAAGGTGGGAGAAAAACTGTTTTTT	CASSSDKVGEKLFF
TRBD2	-	TRBJ2-3	TRBV13	TGTGCCAGCAGCTCCGGGACTAGCGGGTCCTTCACAGATACGCAGTATTTT	CASSSGTSGSFTDTQYF
TRBD1	-	TRBJ1-2	TRBV29-1	TGCAGCGTTGACGGGACAGGGGGTGATTATGGCTACACCTTC	CSVDGTGGDYGYTF
-	-	TRBJ1-2	TRBV4-3	TGCGCCAGCAGCCAAGATTACAGCACCTCTAACTATGGCTACACCTTC	CASSQDYSTSNYGYTF
-	once	TRBJ1-6	TRBV3-1/TRBV3-2	TGTGCCAGCAGCCAAGCAGGTGGTAATTCACCCCTCCACTTT	CASSQAGGNSPLHF
TRBD1	-	TRBJ2-4	TRBV10-3	TGTGCCATCAGCGACAGGGGGCATGACAAAAACATTCAGTACTTC	CAISDRGHDKNIQYF
-	-	TRBJ2-5	TRBV29-1	TGCAGCGTTGGGATTGGGGGGGCTCGAGAGACCCAGTACTTC	CSVGIGGARETQYF
-	-	TRBJ2-3	TRBV5-4	TGTGCCAGCAGCTTTTACGAGACTCATACGCAGTATTTT	CASSFYETHTQYF
-	-	TRBJ2-5	TRBV6-5	TGTGCCAGCAGGTCGAAACTAGAAGAGACCCAGTACTTC	CASRSKLEETQYF
TRBD1	-	TRBJ1-1	TRBV3-1/TRBV3-2	TGTGCCAGCAGCGCCACAGGGGCCACTGAAGCTTTCTTT	CASSATGATEAFF
-	few	TRBJ2-7	TRBV3-1/TRBV3-2	TGTGCCAGCAGCCCGCGGGACTCAGTCTCCTACGAGCAGTACTTC	CASSPRDSVSYEQYF